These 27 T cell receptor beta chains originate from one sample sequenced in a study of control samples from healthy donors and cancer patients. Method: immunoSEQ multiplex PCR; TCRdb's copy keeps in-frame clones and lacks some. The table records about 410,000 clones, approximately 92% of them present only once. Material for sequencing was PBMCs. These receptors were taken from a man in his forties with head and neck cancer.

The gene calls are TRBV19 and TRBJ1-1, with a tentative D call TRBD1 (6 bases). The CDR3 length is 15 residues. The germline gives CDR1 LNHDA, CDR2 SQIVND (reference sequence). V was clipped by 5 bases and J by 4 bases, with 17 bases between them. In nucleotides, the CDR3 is TGTGCCAGTAGTCCAATCAGGGGTATCGGCACTGAAGCTTTCTTT. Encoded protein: CASSPIRGIGTEAFF.

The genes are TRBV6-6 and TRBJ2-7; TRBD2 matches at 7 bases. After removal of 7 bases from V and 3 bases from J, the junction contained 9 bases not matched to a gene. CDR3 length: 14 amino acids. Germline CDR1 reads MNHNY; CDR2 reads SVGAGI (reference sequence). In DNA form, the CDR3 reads TGTGCCAGCACCCCAGGGTCGGGGGGCTACGAGCAGTACTTC. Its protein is CASTPGSGGYEQYF.

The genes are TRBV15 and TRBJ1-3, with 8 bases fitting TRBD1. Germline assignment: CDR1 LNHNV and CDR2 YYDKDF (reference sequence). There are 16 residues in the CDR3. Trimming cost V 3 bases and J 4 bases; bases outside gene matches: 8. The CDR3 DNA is TGTGCCACCAGCAGGCCTTTCAGGGGGCGCGGAAACACCATATATTTT. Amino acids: CATSRPFRGRGNTIYF.

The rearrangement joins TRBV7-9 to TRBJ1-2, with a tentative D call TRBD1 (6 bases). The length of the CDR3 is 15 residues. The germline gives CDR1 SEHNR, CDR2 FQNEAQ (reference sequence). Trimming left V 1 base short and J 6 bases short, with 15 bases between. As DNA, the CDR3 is TGTGCCAGCAGCTTAGATATCGGGACAAGCCATGGCTACACCTTC. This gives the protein CASSLDIGTSHGYTF.

CDR3 in DNA: TGTGCCAGCAGCGGAACCGGGACTAGCGGCACAGATACGCAGTATTTT. This translates into CASSGTGTSGTDTQYF. The rearrangement joins TRBV9 to TRBJ2-3, with 10 bases matching TRBD2. V lost 3 bases, J lost 1 base, and 5 bases stayed unmatched. The length of the CDR3 is 16 residues. Germline CDR1 reads SGDLS; CDR2 reads YYNGEE.

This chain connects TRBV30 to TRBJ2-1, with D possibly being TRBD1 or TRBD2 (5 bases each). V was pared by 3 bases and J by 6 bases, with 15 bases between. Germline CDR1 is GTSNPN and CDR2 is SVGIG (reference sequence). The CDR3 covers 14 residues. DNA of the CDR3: TGTGCCTGGAGAAAGTACGGGGCCCCCAATGAGCAGTTCTTC. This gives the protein CAWRKYGAPNEQFF.

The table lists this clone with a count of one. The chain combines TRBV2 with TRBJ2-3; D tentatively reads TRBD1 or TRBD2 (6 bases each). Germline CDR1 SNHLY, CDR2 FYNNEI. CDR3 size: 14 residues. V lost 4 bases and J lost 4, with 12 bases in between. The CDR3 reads CASSGIRGADTQYF. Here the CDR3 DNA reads TGTGCCAGCAGTGGTATTAGGGGGGCAGATACGCAGTATTTT.

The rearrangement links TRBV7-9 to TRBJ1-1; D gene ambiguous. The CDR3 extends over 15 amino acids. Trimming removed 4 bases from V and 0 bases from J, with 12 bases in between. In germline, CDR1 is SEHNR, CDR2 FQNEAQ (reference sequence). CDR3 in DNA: TGTGCCAGCAGCTCGAGAGGGTTTATGAACACTGAAGCTTTCTTT. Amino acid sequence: CASSSRGFMNTEAFF.

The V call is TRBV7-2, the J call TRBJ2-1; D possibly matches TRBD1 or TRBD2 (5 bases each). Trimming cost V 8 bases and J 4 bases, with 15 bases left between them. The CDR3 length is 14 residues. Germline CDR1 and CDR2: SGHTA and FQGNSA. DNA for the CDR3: TGTGCCAGCCGCCTTGGGACGGGATACAATGAGCAGTTCTTC. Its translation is CASRLGTGYNEQFF.

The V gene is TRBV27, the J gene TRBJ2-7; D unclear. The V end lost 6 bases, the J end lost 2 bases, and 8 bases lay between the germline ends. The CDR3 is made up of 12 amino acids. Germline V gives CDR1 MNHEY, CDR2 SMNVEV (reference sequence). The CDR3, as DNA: TGTGCCAGCAGCTCCTCCGCCTACGAGCAGTACTTC. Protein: CASSSSAYEQYF.

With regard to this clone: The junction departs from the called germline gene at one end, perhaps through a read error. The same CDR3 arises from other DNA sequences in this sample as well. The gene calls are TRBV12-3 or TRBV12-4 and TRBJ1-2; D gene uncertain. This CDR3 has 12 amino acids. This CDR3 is CASSEDGYGYTF. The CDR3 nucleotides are TGCGCCAGCAGTGAGGACGGCTATGGCTACACCTTC.

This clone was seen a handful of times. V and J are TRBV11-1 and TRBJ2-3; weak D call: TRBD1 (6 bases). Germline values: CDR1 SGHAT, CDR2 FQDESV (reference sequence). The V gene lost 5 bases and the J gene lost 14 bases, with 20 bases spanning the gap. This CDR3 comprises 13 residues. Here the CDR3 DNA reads TGTGCCAGCAGCAAACGACAGGCCGAAGGGGGGTATTTT. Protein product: CASSKRQAEGGYF.

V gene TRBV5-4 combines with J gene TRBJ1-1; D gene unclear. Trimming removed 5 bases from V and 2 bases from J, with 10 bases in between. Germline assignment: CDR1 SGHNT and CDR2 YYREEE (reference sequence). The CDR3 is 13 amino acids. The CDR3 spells CASSIQRNTEAFF. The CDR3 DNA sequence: TGTGCCAGCAGTATACAGAGAAACACTGAAGCTTTCTTT.

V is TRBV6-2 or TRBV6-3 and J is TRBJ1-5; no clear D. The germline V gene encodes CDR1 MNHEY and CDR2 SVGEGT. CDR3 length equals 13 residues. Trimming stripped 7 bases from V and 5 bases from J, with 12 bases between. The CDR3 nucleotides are TGTGCCAGCACCCCGCGGTTAGATCAGCCCCAGCATTTT. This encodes CASTPRLDQPQHF.

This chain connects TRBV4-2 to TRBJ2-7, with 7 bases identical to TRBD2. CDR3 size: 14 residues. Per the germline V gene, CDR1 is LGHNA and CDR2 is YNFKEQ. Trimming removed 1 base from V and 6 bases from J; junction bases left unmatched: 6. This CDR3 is CASSQARLAVEQYF. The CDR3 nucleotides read TGTGCCAGCAGCCAAGCCAGACTAGCTGTCGAGCAGTACTTC.

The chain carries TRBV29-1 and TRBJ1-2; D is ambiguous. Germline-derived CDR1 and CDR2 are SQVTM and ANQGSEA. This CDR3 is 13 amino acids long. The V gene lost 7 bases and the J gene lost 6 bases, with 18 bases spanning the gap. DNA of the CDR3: TGCAGCGCTTCCCCGTGGGGAGCCGATGGCTACACCTTC. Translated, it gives CSASPWGADGYTF.

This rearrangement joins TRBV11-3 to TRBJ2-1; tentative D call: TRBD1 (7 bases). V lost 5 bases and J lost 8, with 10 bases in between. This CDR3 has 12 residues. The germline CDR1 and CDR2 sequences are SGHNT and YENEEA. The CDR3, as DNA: TGTGCCAGCAGCGGCAGGGGGGATGAGCAGTTCTTC. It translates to CASSGRGDEQFF.

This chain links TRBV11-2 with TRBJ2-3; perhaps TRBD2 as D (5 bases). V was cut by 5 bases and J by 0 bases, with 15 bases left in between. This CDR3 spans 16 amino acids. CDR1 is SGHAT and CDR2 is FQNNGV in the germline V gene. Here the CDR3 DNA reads TGTGCCAGCAGCCCGCGGGCTCTGGTTAGCACAGATACGCAGTATTTT. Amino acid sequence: CASSPRALVSTDTQYF.

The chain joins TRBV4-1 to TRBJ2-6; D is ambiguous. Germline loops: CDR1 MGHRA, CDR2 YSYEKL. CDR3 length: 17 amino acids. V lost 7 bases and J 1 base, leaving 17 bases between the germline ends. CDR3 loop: CASTLVSSPSGANVLTF. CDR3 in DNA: TGCGCCAGCACACTTGTGTCCTCCCCTTCTGGGGCCAACGTCCTGACTTTC.

The CDR3 protein is CASSQGHGAGGNEQYF. The CDR3, as DNA: TGCGCCAGCAGCCAAGGACACGGGGCAGGGGGCAACGAGCAGTACTTC. V usage is TRBV4-1 and J usage is TRBJ2-7, with 8 bases that match TRBD1. J gave up 5 bases and V 1 base, and 10 bases lay outside the gene matches. Germline CDR1 MGHRA, CDR2 YSYEKL. The CDR3 is 16 residues long.

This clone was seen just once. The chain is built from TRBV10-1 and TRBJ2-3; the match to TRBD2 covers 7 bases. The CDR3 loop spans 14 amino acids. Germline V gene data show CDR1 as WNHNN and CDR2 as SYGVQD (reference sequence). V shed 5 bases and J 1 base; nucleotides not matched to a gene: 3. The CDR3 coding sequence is TGCGCCAGCAGTCCGGCGGGAGGCACAGATACGCAGTATTTT. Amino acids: CASSPAGGTDTQYF.

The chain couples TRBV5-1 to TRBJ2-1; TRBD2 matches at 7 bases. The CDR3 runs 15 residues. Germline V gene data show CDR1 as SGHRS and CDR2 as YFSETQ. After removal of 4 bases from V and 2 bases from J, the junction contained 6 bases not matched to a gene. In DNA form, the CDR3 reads TGCGCCAGCAGCAACCGGGACTATACCTACAATGAGCAGTTCTTC. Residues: CASSNRDYTYNEQFF. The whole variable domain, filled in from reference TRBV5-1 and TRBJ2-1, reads KAGVTQTPRYLIKTRGQQVTLSCSPISGHRSVSWYQQTPGQGLQFLFEYFSETQRNKGNFPGRFSGRQFSNSRSEMNVSTLELGDSALYLCASSNRDYTYNEQFFGPGTRLTVL.

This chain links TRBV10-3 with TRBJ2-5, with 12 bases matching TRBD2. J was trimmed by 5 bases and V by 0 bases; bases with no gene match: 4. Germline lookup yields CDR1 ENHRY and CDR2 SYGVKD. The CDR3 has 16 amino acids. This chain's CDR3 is CAISESTSGSFETQYF. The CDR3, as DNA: TGTGCCATCAGTGAGTCGACTAGCGGGAGCTTCGAGACCCAGTACTTC.

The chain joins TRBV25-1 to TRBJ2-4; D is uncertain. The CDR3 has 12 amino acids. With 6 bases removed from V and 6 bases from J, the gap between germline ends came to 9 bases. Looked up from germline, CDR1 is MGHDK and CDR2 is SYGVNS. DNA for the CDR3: TGTGCCAGCAGGGAAGGCTTAAACATTCAGTACTTC. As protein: CASREGLNIQYF.

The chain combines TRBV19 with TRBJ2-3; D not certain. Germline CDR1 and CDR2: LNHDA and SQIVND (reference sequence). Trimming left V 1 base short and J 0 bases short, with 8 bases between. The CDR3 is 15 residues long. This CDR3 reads CASSIALTSTDTQYF. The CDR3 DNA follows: TGTGCCAGTAGTATAGCCCTGACTAGCACAGATACGCAGTATTTT.

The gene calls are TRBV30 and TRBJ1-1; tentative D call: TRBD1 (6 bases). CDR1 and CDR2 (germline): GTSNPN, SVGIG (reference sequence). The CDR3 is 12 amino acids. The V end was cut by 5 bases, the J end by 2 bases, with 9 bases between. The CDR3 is CAWDRTNTEAFF. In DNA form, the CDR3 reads TGTGCCTGGGACAGGACTAACACTGAAGCTTTCTTT.

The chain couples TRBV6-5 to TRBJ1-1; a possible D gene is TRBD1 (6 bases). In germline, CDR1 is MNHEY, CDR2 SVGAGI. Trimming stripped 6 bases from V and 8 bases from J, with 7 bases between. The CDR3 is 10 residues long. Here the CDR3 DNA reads TGTGCCAGCAGGAGGGGGGAAGCTTTCTTT. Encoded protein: CASRRGEAFF.